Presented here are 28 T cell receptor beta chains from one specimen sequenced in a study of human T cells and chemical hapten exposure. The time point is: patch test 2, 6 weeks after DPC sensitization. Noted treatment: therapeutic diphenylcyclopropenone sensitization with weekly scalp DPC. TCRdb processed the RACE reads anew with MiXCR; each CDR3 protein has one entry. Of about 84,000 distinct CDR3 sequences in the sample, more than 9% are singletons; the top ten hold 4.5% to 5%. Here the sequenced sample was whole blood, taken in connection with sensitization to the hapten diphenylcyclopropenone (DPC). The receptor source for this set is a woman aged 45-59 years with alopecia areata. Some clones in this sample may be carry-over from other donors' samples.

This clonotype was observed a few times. The DNA of the CDR3 is TGCGCCAGCAGCTTGGAACAGGGATCCTATAATTCACCCCTCCACTTT. Its protein product is CASSLEQGSYNSPLHF. The chain combines TRBV5-1 with TRBJ1-6; tentatively, D is TRBD1 (6 bases). Germline loops: CDR1 SGHRS, CDR2 YFSETQ. The CDR3 loop spans 16 amino acids. V shed 0 bases and J shed 1 base, with 8 bases lying between them.

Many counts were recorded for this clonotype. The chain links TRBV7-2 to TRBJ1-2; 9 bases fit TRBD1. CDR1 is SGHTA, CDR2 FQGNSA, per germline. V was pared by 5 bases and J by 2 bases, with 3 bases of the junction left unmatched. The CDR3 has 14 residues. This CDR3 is CASSLGQGNYGYTF. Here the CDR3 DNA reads TGTGCCAGCAGCCTGGGACAGGGCAACTATGGCTACACCTTC.

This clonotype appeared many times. The CDR3 spells CSVEGQGAAEQYF. The CDR3 DNA reads TGCAGCGTTGAGGGACAGGGGGCGGCCGAGCAGTACTTC. The V gene is TRBV29-1, the J gene TRBJ2-7; 12 bases fit TRBD1. CDR1 and CDR2 from the germline V gene are SQVTM and ANQGSEA. With 3 bases clipped from V and 6 bases from J, the junction kept 3 bases outside the gene matches. CDR3 length: 13 amino acids.

The CDR3 DNA reads as TGCAGCGTTGAAGACCCCGTTGAGCAGTTCTTC. Translating gives CSVEDPVEQFF. V usage is TRBV29-1 and J usage is TRBJ2-1; D is uncertain. Per germline, CDR1 SQVTM and CDR2 ANQGSEA. The CDR3 consists of 11 residues. V lost 0 bases to trimming and J lost 9 bases, with 6 bases between them.

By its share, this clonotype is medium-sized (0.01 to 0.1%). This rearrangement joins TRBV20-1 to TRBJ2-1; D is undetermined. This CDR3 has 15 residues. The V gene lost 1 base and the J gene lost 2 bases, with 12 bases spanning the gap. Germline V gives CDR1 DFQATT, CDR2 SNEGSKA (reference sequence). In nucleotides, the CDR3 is TGCAGTGCTAGAGTAGAAGGAAGACCCTACAATGAGCAGTTCTTC. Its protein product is CSARVEGRPYNEQFF.

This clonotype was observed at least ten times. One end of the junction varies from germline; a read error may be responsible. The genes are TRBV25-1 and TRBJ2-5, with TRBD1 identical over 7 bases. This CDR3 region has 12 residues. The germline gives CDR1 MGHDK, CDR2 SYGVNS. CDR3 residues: CASSKQGIQFHF. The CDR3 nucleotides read TGTGCCAGCAGTAAACAGGGGATTCAGTTTCACTTC. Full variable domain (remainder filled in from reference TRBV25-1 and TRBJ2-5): EADIYQTPRYLVIGTGKKITLECSQTMGHDKMYWYQQDPGMELHLIHYSYGVNSTEKGDLSSESTVSRIRTEHFPLTLESARPSHTSQYLCASSKQGIQFHFGPGTRLLVL.

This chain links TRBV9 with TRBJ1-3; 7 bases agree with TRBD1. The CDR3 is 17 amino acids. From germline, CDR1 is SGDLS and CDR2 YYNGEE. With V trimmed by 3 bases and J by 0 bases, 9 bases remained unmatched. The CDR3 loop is CASSERDSQSSGNTIYF. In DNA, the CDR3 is TGTGCCAGCAGCGAGAGGGACAGCCAGAGCTCTGGAAACACCATATATTTT. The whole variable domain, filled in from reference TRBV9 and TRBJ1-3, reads DSGVTQTPKHLITATGQRVTLRCSPRSGDLSVYWYQQSLDQGLQFLIQYYNGEERAKGNILERFSAQQFPDLHSELNLSSLELGDSALYFCASSERDSQSSGNTIYFGEGSWLTVV.

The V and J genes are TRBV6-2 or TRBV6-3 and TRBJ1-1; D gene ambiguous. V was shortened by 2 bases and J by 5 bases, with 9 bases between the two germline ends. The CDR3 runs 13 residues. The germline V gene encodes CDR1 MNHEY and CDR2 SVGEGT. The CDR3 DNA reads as TGTGCCAGCAGTTACGTGGGGAGTACTGAAGCTTTCTTT. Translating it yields CASSYVGSTEAFF.

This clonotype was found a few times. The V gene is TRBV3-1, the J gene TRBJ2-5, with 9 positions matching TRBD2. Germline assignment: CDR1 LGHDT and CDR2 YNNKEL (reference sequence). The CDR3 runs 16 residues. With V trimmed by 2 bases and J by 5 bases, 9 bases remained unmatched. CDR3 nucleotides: TGTGCCAGCAGCCAACAAGGTAGCGGGAGCCCTGAGACCCAGTACTTC. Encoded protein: CASSQQGSGSPETQYF.

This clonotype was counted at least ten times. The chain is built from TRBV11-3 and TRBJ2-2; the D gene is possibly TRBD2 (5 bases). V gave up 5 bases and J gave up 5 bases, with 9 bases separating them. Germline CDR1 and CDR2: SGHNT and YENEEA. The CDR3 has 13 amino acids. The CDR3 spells CASSPGNTGELFF. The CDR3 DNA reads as TGTGCCAGCAGCCCCGGGAATACCGGGGAGCTGTTTTTT.

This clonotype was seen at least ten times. CDR3 sequence: CASRTRFAQYF. CDR3 coding DNA: TGTGCCAGCAGAACTAGGTTTGCGCAGTATTTT. The rearrangement joins TRBV28 to TRBJ2-3; D perhaps matches TRBD2 (5 bases). V lost 6 bases to trimming and J lost 10 bases, with 11 bases between them. This CDR3 spans 11 amino acids. In germline, CDR1 is MDHEN, CDR2 SYDVKM.

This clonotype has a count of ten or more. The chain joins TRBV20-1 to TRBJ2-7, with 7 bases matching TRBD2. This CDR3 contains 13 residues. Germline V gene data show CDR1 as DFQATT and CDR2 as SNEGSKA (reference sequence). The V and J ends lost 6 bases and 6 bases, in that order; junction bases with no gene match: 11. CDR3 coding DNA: TGCAGTGCCTCCCCAGGCGGGAGAGGCGAGCAGTACTTC. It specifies CSASPGGRGEQYF.

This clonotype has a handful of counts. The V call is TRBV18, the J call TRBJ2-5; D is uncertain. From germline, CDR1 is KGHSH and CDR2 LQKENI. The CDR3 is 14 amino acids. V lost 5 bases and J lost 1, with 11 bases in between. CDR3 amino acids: CASSVGRFQETQYF. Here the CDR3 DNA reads TGTGCCAGCTCAGTCGGACGGTTCCAAGAGACCCAGTACTTC.

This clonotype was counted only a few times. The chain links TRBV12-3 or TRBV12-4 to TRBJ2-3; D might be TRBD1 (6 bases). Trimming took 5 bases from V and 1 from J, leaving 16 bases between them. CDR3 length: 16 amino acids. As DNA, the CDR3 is TGTGCCAGCAGTCCCCAGACAGGTGTCCGCACAGATACGCAGTATTTT. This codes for CASSPQTGVRTDTQYF.

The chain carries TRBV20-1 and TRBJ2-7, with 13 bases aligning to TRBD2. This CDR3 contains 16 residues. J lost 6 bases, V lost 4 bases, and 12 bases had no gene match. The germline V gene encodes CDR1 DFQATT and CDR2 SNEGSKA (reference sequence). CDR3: CSATRLAGGSYSEQYF. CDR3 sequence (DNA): TGCAGTGCTACCAGACTAGCGGGAGGTTCTTATTCCGAGCAGTACTTC.

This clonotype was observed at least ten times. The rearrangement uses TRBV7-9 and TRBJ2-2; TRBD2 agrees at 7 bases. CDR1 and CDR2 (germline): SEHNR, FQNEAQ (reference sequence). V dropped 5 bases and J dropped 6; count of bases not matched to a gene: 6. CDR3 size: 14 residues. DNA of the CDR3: TGTGCCAGCAGCCAAGGACTAGTCTCCGGGGAGCTGTTTTTT. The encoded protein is CASSQGLVSGELFF. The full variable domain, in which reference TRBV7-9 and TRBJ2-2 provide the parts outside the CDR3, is DTGVSQNPRHKITKRGQNVTFRCDPISEHNRLYWYRQTLGQGPEFLTYFQNEAQLEKSRLLSDRFSAERPKGSFSTLEIQRTEQGDSAMYLCASSQGLVSGELFFGEGSRLTVL.

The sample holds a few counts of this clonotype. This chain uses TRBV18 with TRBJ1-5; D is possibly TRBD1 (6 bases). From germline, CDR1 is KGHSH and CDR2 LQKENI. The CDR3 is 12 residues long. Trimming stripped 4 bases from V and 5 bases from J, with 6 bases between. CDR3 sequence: CASSQGDQPQHF. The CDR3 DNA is TGTGCCAGCTCACAGGGGGATCAGCCCCAGCATTTT.

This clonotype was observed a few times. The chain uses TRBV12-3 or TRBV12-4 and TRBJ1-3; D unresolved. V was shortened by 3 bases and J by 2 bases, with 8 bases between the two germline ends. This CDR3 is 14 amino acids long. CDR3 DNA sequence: TGTGCCAGCAGTTTGGTCCAGCCTGGAAACACCATATATTTT. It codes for CASSLVQPGNTIYF.

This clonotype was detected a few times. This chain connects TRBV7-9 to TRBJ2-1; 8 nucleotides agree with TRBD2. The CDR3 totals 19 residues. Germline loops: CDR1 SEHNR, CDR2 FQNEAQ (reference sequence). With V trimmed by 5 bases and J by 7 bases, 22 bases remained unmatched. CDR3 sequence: CASSLLLISGSREANEQFF. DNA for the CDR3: TGTGCCAGCAGCCTGCTATTAATTTCGGGATCGCGGGAGGCAAATGAGCAGTTCTTC.

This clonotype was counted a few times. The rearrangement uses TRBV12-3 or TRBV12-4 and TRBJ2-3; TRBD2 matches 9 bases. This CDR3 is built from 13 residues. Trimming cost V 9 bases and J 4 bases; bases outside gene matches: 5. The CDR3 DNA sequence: TGTGCCAGTAGCGGGAGTGGTGCAGATACGCAGTATTTT. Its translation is CASSGSGADTQYF.

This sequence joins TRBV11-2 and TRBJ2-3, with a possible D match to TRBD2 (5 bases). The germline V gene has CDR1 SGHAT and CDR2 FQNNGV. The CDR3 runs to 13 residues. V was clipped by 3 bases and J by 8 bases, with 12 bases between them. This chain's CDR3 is CASSFLAAATQYF. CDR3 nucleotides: TGTGCCAGCAGCTTCCTAGCTGCGGCTACGCAGTATTTT.

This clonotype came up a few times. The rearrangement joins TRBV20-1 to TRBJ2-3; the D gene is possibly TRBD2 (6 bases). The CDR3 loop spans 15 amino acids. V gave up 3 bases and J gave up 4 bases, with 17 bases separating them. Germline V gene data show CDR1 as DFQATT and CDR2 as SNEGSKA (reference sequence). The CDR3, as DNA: TGCAGTGCTAGCCAGGACGGAGGGGTTGCAGATACGCAGTATTTT. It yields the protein CSASQDGGVADTQYF.

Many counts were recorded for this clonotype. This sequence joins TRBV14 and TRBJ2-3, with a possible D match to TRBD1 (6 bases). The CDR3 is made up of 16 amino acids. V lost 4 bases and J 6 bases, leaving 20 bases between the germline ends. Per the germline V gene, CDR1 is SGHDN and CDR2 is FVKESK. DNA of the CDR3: TGTGCCAGCAGCCCGGCCACAGGGACCCGTTTGGATACGCAGTATTTT. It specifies CASSPATGTRLDTQYF.

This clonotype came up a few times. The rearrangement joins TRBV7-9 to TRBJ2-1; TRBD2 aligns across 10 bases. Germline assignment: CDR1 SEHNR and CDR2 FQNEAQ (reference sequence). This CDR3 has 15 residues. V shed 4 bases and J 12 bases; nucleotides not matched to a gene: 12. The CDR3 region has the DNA TGTGCCAGCAGCTACGGGACTAGCGCTGAGGTAGGGCAGTTCTTC. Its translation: CASSYGTSAEVGQFF.

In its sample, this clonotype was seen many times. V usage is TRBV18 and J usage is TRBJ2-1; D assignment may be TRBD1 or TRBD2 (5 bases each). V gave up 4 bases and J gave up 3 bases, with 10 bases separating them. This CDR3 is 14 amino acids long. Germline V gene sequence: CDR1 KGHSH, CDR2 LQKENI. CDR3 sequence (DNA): TGTGCCAGCTCACGGGACCGGGACTACAATGAGCAGTTCTTC. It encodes CASSRDRDYNEQFF.

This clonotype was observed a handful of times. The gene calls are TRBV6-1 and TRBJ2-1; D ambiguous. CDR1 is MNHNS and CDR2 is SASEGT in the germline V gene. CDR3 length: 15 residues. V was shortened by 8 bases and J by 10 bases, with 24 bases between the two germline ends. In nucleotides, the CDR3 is TGTGCCAGCCTTCCGTCCGGGCCTCTTTTCCGAGAGCAGTTCTTC. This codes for CASLPSGPLFREQFF.

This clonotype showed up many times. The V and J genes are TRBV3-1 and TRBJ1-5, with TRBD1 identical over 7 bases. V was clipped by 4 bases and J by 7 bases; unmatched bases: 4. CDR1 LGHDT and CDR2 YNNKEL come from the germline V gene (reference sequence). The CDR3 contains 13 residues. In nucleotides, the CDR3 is TGTGCCAGCAGCCTAACGGGACAGCAGCCCCAGCATTTT. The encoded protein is CASSLTGQQPQHF.

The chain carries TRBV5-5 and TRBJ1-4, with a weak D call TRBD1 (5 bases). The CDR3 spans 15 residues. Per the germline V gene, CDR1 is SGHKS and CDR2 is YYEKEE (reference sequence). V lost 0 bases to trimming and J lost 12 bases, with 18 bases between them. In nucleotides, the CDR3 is TGTGCCAGCAGCTTGGTCGTGACAGCCGCCGGGGAACTGTTTTTT. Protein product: CASSLVVTAAGELFF.